Below are 12 T cell receptor beta chains sequenced from a single sample in a study of T cells in Graves' hyperthyroidism and ophthalmopathy. Amplification targeted TCR beta CDR3 regions from RNA transcripts. TCR CDR3 regions were first amplified by RT-PCR with HTBI primers. TCRdb recomputed calls from the multiplex PCR reads with MiXCR, one row per CDR3 protein. The table has approximately 420,000 distinct CDR3 sequences, about 15% seen once. Sample: blood. The receptors originated from a woman younger than 45 with Graves' hyperthyroidism.

This clonotype was detected many times. This chain joins TRBV18 and TRBJ2-3, with 8 bases that match TRBD1. The CDR3 length is 15 residues. Losses at the gene ends were 6 bases for V and 1 base for J; bases not matched to a gene: 6. Germline V gene data show CDR1 as KGHSH and CDR2 as LQKENI. The CDR3 loop reads CASSKTGDGTDTQYF. CDR3 nucleotide sequence: TGTGCCAGCTCGAAGACAGGGGATGGCACAGATACGCAGTATTTT.

V is TRBV19 and J is TRBJ2-7; unclear D gene. CDR1 is LNHDA and CDR2 is SQIVND in the germline V gene (reference sequence). This CDR3 contains 15 residues. Trimming took off 1 base at V and 0 bases at J, with 10 bases between the two ends. CDR3 protein: CASSIGGPSSYEQYF. The CDR3 coding sequence is TGTGCCAGTAGTATAGGAGGCCCCAGCTCCTACGAGCAGTACTTC.

This clonotype was seen many times. The V and J genes are TRBV12-3 or TRBV12-4 and TRBJ2-3; perhaps TRBD2 as D (6 bases). This CDR3 has 12 residues. Trimming cost V 6 bases and J 8 bases, with 12 bases left between them. Written as DNA, the CDR3 is TGTGCCAGCAGCCGAAGACTAGGTACGCAGTATTTT. Amino acids: CASSRRLGTQYF.

This clonotype was counted many times. The rearrangement uses TRBV2 and TRBJ1-2; 7 bases match TRBD1. V shed 5 bases and J 7 bases; nucleotides not matched to a gene: 10. The germline CDR1 and CDR2 sequences are SNHLY and FYNNEI. The CDR3 is 14 amino acids. This chain's CDR3 is CASSIEGARGGYTF. DNA for the CDR3: TGTGCCAGCAGTATAGAGGGGGCGCGCGGTGGCTACACCTTC.

This clonotype was observed many times. V is TRBV30 and J is TRBJ2-7; possibly TRBD2 for D (6 bases). V lost 2 bases, J lost 2 bases, and 10 bases lay in between. Germline assignment: CDR1 GTSNPN and CDR2 SVGIG (reference sequence). The CDR3 contains 13 residues. In nucleotides, the CDR3 is TGTGCCTGGAGTTGGGAGGAAACCTACGAGCAGTACTTC. It is translated as CAWSWEETYEQYF.

The chain employs TRBV30 and TRBJ2-6; D is possibly TRBD2 (7 bases). Trimming took 2 bases from V and 2 from J, leaving 10 bases between them. CDR1 GTSNPN and CDR2 SVGIG come from the germline V gene (reference sequence). The CDR3 is 15 amino acids. The CDR3 loop is CAWSSGTTGANVLTF. In nucleotides, the CDR3 is TGTGCCTGGAGTAGCGGGACAACTGGGGCCAACGTCCTGACTTTC.

This clonotype was seen repeatedly, ten times or more. CDR3 region: CASSIRQGFSTDTQYF. In DNA form, the CDR3 reads TGTGCCAGCAGCATAAGACAGGGGTTTAGCACAGATACGCAGTATTTT. The chain links TRBV7-2 to TRBJ2-3; the match to TRBD1 covers 8 bases. V was pared by 5 bases and J by 0 bases, with 7 bases of the junction left unmatched. This CDR3 comprises 16 residues. The germline V gene has CDR1 SGHTA and CDR2 FQGNSA.

This clonotype was counted ten times or more. This chain links TRBV7-2 with TRBJ2-7, with 7 bases lining up with TRBD2. J was trimmed by 2 bases and V by 1 base; bases with no gene match: 17. The CDR3 consists of 19 residues. Germline V lookup: CDR1 SGHTA, CDR2 FQGNSA. The CDR3 sequence: CASSLEVLASLLPPYEQYF. The CDR3 DNA reads TGTGCCAGCAGCTTAGAGGTACTAGCGTCCCTCCTCCCCCCCTACGAGCAGTACTTC. Together with reference TRBV7-2 and TRBJ2-7, the CDR3 gives the full variable domain: GAGVSQSPSNKVTEKGKDVELRCDPISGHTALYWYRQSLGQGLEFLIYFQGNSAPDKSGLPSDRFSAERTGGSVSTLTIQRTQQEDSAVYLCASSLEVLASLLPPYEQYFGPGTRLTVT.

This clonotype was observed a few times. The rearrangement joins TRBV7-3 to TRBJ2-1, with TRBD1 as a possible D gene (6 bases). CDR3 length: 12 amino acids. V lost 5 bases, J lost 13 bases, and 15 bases lay in between. The germline V gene has CDR1 SGHTA and CDR2 FQGTGA. CDR3: CASSLWSGTQFF. In DNA, the CDR3 is TGTGCCAGCAGCCTCTGGTCCGGGACACAGTTCTTC.

This clonotype was seen at least ten times. The V and J genes are TRBV10-3 and TRBJ2-1; 8 bases agree with TRBD1. Germline V CDR1 and CDR2: ENHRY, SYGVKD. The CDR3 runs 13 residues. Trimming at V came to 4 bases and at J to 8 bases, leaving 4 bases not matched to a gene. CDR3 DNA: TGTGCCATCAGTGTCGACAGGGGCGATGAGCAGTTCTTC. Protein sequence: CAISVDRGDEQFF.

This clonotype appeared a single time. The chain joins TRBV5-1 to TRBJ2-3, with D perhaps given as TRBD1 or TRBD2 (5 bases each). Germline CDR1 reads SGHRS; CDR2 reads YFSETQ. V lost 7 bases and J 0 bases, leaving 12 bases between the germline ends. The CDR3 length is 14 residues. CDR3 sequence reads: CASGGGDSTDTQYF. The CDR3 DNA is TGCGCCAGCGGTGGGGGTGATAGCACAGATACGCAGTATTTT.

This clonotype was counted at least ten times. The chain is built from TRBV2 and TRBJ2-5; TRBD2 is a possible D gene (6 bases). The CDR3 has 13 residues. CDR1 and CDR2 (germline): SNHLY, FYNNEI. Trimming shortened V by 7 bases and J by 1 base, and 10 bases separated the two germline ends. CDR3 amino acids: CASMRDRQETQYF. CDR3 coding DNA: TGTGCCAGCATGCGGGACCGCCAAGAGACCCAGTACTTC.